The 25 T cell receptor beta chains below all came from one sample that was sequenced in a study of spatial heterogeneity in lung cancer. Antigens of these TCRs are unknown. Broader study findings: Tumor mutation count correlated with how many alpha and beta TCRs expanded intratumorally.

Time point noted: sample taken at primary tumor resection. Via MiXCR, TCRdb re-called the 5' RACE reads, giving one row per CDR3 protein. The repertoire holds some 4,500 distinct CDR3 sequences, roughly 7% seen once, with around 25% in the top ten. The sample was lung tumor tissue, taken at surgery. These receptors came from a male donor with early-stage non-small cell lung cancer.

This clonotype was seen many times. The V and J genes are TRBV20-1 and TRBJ2-3; D uncertain. With 2 bases removed from V and 0 bases from J, the gap between germline ends came to 3 bases. The CDR3 is 12 residues long. The germline CDR1 and CDR2 sequences are DFQATT and SNEGSKA (reference sequence). The CDR3 protein is CSARLSTDTQYF. CDR3 DNA: TGCAGTGCTAGACTGAGCACAGATACGCAGTATTTT.

This clonotype is classed as medium-sized (0.01 to 0.1%). The chain is built from TRBV28 and TRBJ2-2, with no clear D. Germline CDR1 and CDR2: MDHEN and SYDVKM. This CDR3 has 14 amino acids. V lost 7 bases, J lost 9 bases, and 18 bases lay in between. In DNA form, the CDR3 reads TGTGCCAGCATTCGGTCGCAGGCTAACCGGGAGCTGTTTTTT. Residues: CASIRSQANRELFF.

By frequency in the sample, this clonotype is medium-sized. The chain is built from TRBV20-1 and TRBJ1-2; no clear D gene. V lost 6 bases to trimming and J lost 6 bases, with 20 bases between them. The CDR3 totals 14 residues. From germline, CDR1 is DFQATT and CDR2 SNEGSKA (reference sequence). The CDR3 sequence: CSAIGRIGFHGYTF. In DNA form, the CDR3 reads TGCAGTGCAATAGGGAGGATCGGGTTCCATGGCTACACCTTC.

By sample share, this clonotype is medium-sized (0.01 to 0.1%). This chain connects TRBV6-4 to TRBJ2-3; 7 bases fit TRBD1. V lost 5 bases, J lost 3 bases, and 8 bases stayed unmatched. Germline V gene data show CDR1 as MRHNA and CDR2 as SNTAGT. CDR3 length: 15 residues. In DNA form, the CDR3 reads TGTGCCAGCAGTCGAACAGGGGAGTTTACAGATACGCAGTATTTT. Translation gives CASSRTGEFTDTQYF.

By sample fraction, this clonotype is medium-sized (0.01 to 0.1%). The CDR3 DNA reads as TGTGCCAGCAGCCTCGGTCCTCAGCCCCAGCATTTT. Residues: CASSLGPQPQHF. The chain combines TRBV12-3 or TRBV12-4 with TRBJ1-5, with D unresolved. V gave up 6 bases and J gave up 6 bases, with 9 bases separating them. This CDR3 region has 12 residues.

V gene TRBV5-1 combines with J gene TRBJ1-5, with 7 bases identical to TRBD1. In germline, CDR1 is SGHRS, CDR2 YFSETQ. CDR3 size: 14 residues. V dropped 0 bases and J dropped 7; count of bases not matched to a gene: 4. CDR3 in amino acids: CASSLDRGGQPQHF. DNA of the CDR3: TGCGCCAGCAGCTTGGACAGGGGCGGGCAGCCCCAGCATTTT. Full variable domain (outside the CDR3, taken from reference TRBV5-1 and TRBJ1-5): KAGVTQTPRYLIKTRGQQVTLSCSPISGHRSVSWYQQTPGQGLQFLFEYFSETQRNKGNFPGRFSGRQFSNSRSEMNVSTLELGDSALYLCASSLDRGGQPQHFGDGTRLSIL.

This clonotype ranks as medium-sized (0.01 to 0.1%). CDR3 amino acids: CASTPTGWTEAFF. The CDR3 nucleotides are TGTGCCAGCACCCCTACCGGTTGGACTGAAGCTTTCTTT. The chain joins TRBV6-2 or TRBV6-3 to TRBJ1-1, with D unresolved. Trimming removed 7 bases at V and 5 bases at J, with 14 bases between. Germline-derived CDR1 and CDR2 are MNHEY and SVGEGT. This CDR3 has 13 residues.

There are many counts of this clonotype. This chain uses TRBV3-1 with TRBJ1-1; 7 bases match TRBD1. CDR1 and CDR2 (germline): LGHDT, YNNKEL (reference sequence). This CDR3 spans 16 amino acids. The junction had 5 bases not matched to a gene; V was cut back by 1 base and J by 0 bases. The CDR3: CASSQARGIMNTEAFF. As DNA, the CDR3 is TGTGCCAGCAGCCAAGCCAGGGGGATCATGAACACTGAAGCTTTCTTT.

This clonotype was seen many times. The V gene is TRBV5-5, the J gene TRBJ2-1, with D perhaps matching TRBD1 (6 bases). The CDR3 is 17 residues long. V lost 4 bases and J 2 bases, leaving 19 bases between the germline ends. Germline CDR1 SGHKS, CDR2 YYEKEE (reference sequence). The CDR3 sequence: CASSPKAGARTYNEQFF. For the CDR3, the DNA is TGTGCCAGCAGCCCAAAAGCAGGGGCAAGAACCTACAATGAGCAGTTCTTC. The full variable domain, in which reference TRBV5-5 and TRBJ2-1 provide the parts outside the CDR3, is DAGVTQSPTHLIKTRGQQVTLRCSPISGHKSVSWYQQVLGQGPQFIFQYYEKEERGRGNFPDRFSARQFPNYSSELNVNALLLGDSALYLCASSPKAGARTYNEQFFGPGTRLTVL.

By share of the sample, this clonotype is medium-sized. V gene TRBV4-2 combines with J gene TRBJ1-4; no definite D call. This CDR3 has 16 residues. V lost 0 bases to trimming and J lost 3 bases, with 11 bases between them. Germline CDR1 LGHNA, CDR2 YNFKEQ. In nucleotides, the CDR3 is TGTGCCAGCAGCCAAGAGGGGATTGAGCCTAATGAAAAACTGTTTTTT. Translated: CASSQEGIEPNEKLFF.

By its share, this clonotype is medium-sized. The chain recombines TRBV20-1 with TRBJ2-3, with D hard to call. CDR3 size: 16 residues. V lost 2 bases to trimming and J lost 2 bases, with 17 bases between them. Germline CDR1 and CDR2: DFQATT and SNEGSKA (reference sequence). The chain's CDR3 is CSARPLTRLITDTQYF. CDR3 nucleotides: TGCAGTGCTAGACCCTTGACCAGACTGATCACAGATACGCAGTATTTT.

This clonotype was recorded at least ten times. The V call is TRBV11-2, the J call TRBJ2-3, with 12 positions matching TRBD2. CDR3 length: 19 residues. The trim removed 4 bases at V and 0 bases at J, leaving 11 bases unmatched. Germline V CDR1 and CDR2: SGHAT, FQNNGV. The CDR3 coding sequence is TGTGCCAGCAGCTACCCTCACGGACTAGCGGGACTGAGCACAGATACGCAGTATTTT. It yields the protein CASSYPHGLAGLSTDTQYF.

This clonotype was found many times. The V call is TRBV5-4, the J call TRBJ1-5; possible D gene TRBD1, 5 bases. The CDR3 sequence is 15 residues long. Germline CDR1 reads SGHNT; CDR2 reads YYREEE (reference sequence). The V end lost 2 bases, the J end lost 4 bases, and 13 bases lay between the germline ends. CDR3: CASSLDQTENQPQHF. Here the CDR3 DNA reads TGTGCCAGCAGCTTAGATCAGACAGAAAATCAGCCCCAGCATTTT.

By sample fraction, this clonotype is medium-sized. The chain couples TRBV12-5 to TRBJ2-7; weak D call: TRBD1 (6 bases). The CDR3 has 13 residues. Germline CDR1 LGHNT, CDR2 FRNRAP. Trimming took off 5 bases at V and 6 bases at J, with 14 bases between the two ends. CDR3 loop: CASGAQGRVEQYF. CDR3 DNA sequence: TGTGCTAGTGGTGCTCAGGGGCGGGTCGAGCAGTACTTC.

The CDR3 DNA reads TGCAGTGCGGGCCCGAGCGATGAAAAACTGTTTTTT. Its translation is CSAGPSDEKLFF. V usage is TRBV20-1 and J usage is TRBJ1-4; no reliable D call. The CDR3 sequence is 12 residues long. CDR1 is DFQATT, CDR2 SNEGSKA, per germline (reference sequence). With 6 bases removed from V and 6 bases from J, the gap between germline ends came to 11 bases.

By its share, this clonotype is medium-sized. This chain uses TRBV9 with TRBJ1-5, with no clear D. The V gene lost 3 bases and the J gene lost 6 bases, with 13 bases spanning the gap. The length of the CDR3 is 14 residues. Germline CDR1 SGDLS, CDR2 YYNGEE. CDR3 protein: CASSAGAAPQPQHF. The CDR3 nucleotides read TGTGCCAGCAGCGCCGGAGCGGCACCTCAGCCCCAGCATTTT.

This clonotype was seen many times. This chain links TRBV5-1 with TRBJ1-2; TRBD1 matches at 7 bases. The V gene end was trimmed by 5 bases and the J gene end by 2 bases; junction bases not matched to a gene: 6. This CDR3 region has 14 residues. The germline V gene has CDR1 SGHRS and CDR2 YFSETQ. CDR3 nucleotides: TGCGCCAGCAGGGGACAGTTAACCAACTATGGCTACACCTTC. It specifies CASRGQLTNYGYTF.

This clonotype rates as medium-sized (0.01 to 0.1%). V usage is TRBV20-1 and J usage is TRBJ2-3; D remains ambiguous. The germline gives CDR1 DFQATT, CDR2 SNEGSKA (reference sequence). Between the trimmed V and J ends, which lost 1 base and 4 bases, there was a span of 9 bases. The CDR3 totals 13 residues. CDR3: CSARGRLADTQYF. The DNA for the CDR3 is TGCAGTGCTAGAGGACGTCTCGCAGATACGCAGTATTTT.

In this sample, this clonotype turned up many times. The rearrangement uses TRBV29-1 and TRBJ2-7; no reliable D call. The CDR3 consists of 13 residues. Germline-derived CDR1 and CDR2 are SQVTM and ANQGSEA. V gave up 5 bases and J gave up 3 bases, with 14 bases separating them. The CDR3 DNA sequence: TGCAGCGTTCGTGGGCTCCATCTCTACGAGCAGTACTTC. Translation gives CSVRGLHLYEQYF.

This clonotype was recorded at least ten times. The genes are TRBV5-4 and TRBJ2-7; D may be TRBD1 or TRBD2 (6 bases each). The V gene's germline CDR1 is SGHNT and CDR2 YYREEE (reference sequence). The CDR3 sequence is 14 residues long. The V and J ends lost 1 base and 3 bases respectively, with 11 bases between them. The CDR3 nucleotides read TGTGCCAGCAGCTTGTCCGGGGGCGGCTACGAGCAGTACTTC. This codes for CASSLSGGGYEQYF.

This clonotype was detected many times. V is TRBV12-3 or TRBV12-4 and J is TRBJ2-5; D perhaps matches TRBD1 (6 bases). Trimming left V 4 bases short and J 7 bases short, with 19 bases between. This CDR3 has 15 amino acids. In DNA, the CDR3 is TGTGCCAGCAGTTATGGGCAGATCCCACAGGGGACCCAGTACTTC. This codes for CASSYGQIPQGTQYF.

At least ten counts were recorded for this clonotype. V gene TRBV5-5 combines with J gene TRBJ2-1; D is possibly TRBD1 or TRBD2 (6 bases each). The V end was cut by 1 base, the J end by 9 bases, with 14 bases between. Germline V CDR1 and CDR2: SGHKS, YYEKEE (reference sequence). The CDR3 runs 14 residues. The CDR3 is CASSLLSGGGEQFF. The CDR3 DNA follows: TGTGCCAGCAGCTTGCTTAGCGGAGGGGGTGAGCAGTTCTTC.

This clonotype has a handful of counts. The chain couples TRBV4-3 to TRBJ1-1; the match to TRBD1 covers 7 bases. CDR3 size: 14 residues. The V gene's germline CDR1 is LGHNA and CDR2 YSLEER. The J segment lost 6 bases and the V segment lost 1 base, leaving 5 bases of the junction unmatched. CDR3 in amino acids: CASSQVQGGSEAFF. DNA for the CDR3: TGCGCCAGCAGCCAAGTTCAGGGGGGTTCTGAAGCTTTCTTT.

This clonotype was observed at least ten times. The rearrangement uses TRBV6-1 and TRBJ1-5; the D gene is possibly TRBD1 (5 bases). This CDR3 has 16 amino acids. The germline V gene has CDR1 MNHNS and CDR2 SASEGT. The V gene lost 1 base and the J gene lost 3 bases, with 13 bases spanning the gap. CDR3 residues: CASSEGLRQFNQPQHF. The CDR3 region has the DNA TGTGCCAGCAGTGAAGGGCTAAGACAGTTCAATCAGCCCCAGCATTTT.

By share, this clonotype ranks as medium-sized. The rearrangement links TRBV18 to TRBJ1-2; TRBD1 matches 7 bases. Germline V CDR1 and CDR2: KGHSH, LQKENI. Trimming removed 0 bases from V and 4 bases from J; junction bases left unmatched: 11. The CDR3 runs 17 residues. Written as DNA, the CDR3 is TGTGCCAGCTCACCACCGGGCCCAGGGACAGCTTTCTATGGCTACACCTTC. Its translation is CASSPPGPGTAFYGYTF. The full variable domain, with the rest looked up from reference TRBV18 and TRBJ1-2, is NAGVMQNPRHLVRRRGQEARLRCSPMKGHSHVYWYRQLPEEGLKFMVYLQKENIIDESGMPKERFSAEFPKEGPSILRIQQVVRGDSAAYFCASSPPGPGTAFYGYTFGSGTRLTVV.